This TCR beta chain emerged from a study of shared clonotypes between healthy human individuals. General study findings and limits: A limitation of the genetic and exposure-history diversity represented arose from few donors. Clonotypes not shared had lower generation probabilities than those common to all four donors.

CD8 cells regarded as naive lacked CD45RO, were positively chosen for CCR7, and omitted terminally differentiated effector memory CD45RA+ cells. This clone was seen just once. Its antigen is not identified. Produced via immunoSEQ multiplex PCR; TCRdb's table is partial and in-frame only. The table includes around 2,000,000 clones, about 92% detected once. The TCR was taken from a young man in good health. Some clones in this sample may be carry-over from other donors' samples. The specimen sequenced was naive CD8+ T cells from PBMCs.

As DNA, the CDR3 is TGTGCCAGCAGCTTAGCCCTGGTCTTATACAATGAGCAGTTCTTC. Its protein product is CASSLALVLYNEQFF. The J gene is TRBJ2-1, the V gene TRBV7-2; D gene ambiguous. Trimming cost V 0 bases and J 4 bases, with 10 bases left between them. This CDR3 spans 15 amino acids. Per germline, CDR1 SGHTA and CDR2 FQGNSA.